One T cell receptor (beta chain) is described in this entry. Its antigen remains unidentified. The CDR3 runs to 19 residues. Germline-derived CDR1 and CDR2 are LGHNT and FRNRAP. Trimming took off 4 bases at V and 1 base at J, with 22 bases between the two ends. The TCR beta CDR3 regions underwent amplification using RNA transcripts as the source. The HTBI primer set served for first-round RT-PCR of the TCR CDR3. A single record per CDR3 protein comes from TCRdb applying MiXCR to the multiplex PCR reads. Here the sample spans 300,000 to 450,000 distinct CDR3 sequences, around a quarter being singletons. The sample is drawn from a study of T cells in Graves' hyperthyroidism and ophthalmopathy. Study conclusions and caveats: Blood also held most thyroid clonotypes expanded beyond 0.001.

The chain combines TRBV12-5 with TRBJ2-2; weak D call: TRBD2 (5 bases). The receptor was isolated from a middle-aged man with Graves' hyperthyroidism. The source material was blood. Written as DNA, the CDR3 is TGTGCTAGTGGTTCCTCCAATAAGATAGCGCTCGGGAACACCGGGGAGCTGTTTTTT. It is translated as CASGSSNKIALGNTGELFF. Looking up the rest from reference TRBV12-5 and TRBJ2-2 gives the full variable domain: DARVTQTPRHKVTEMGQEVTMRCQPILGHNTVFWYRQTMMQGLELLAYFRNRAPLDDSGMPKDRFSAEMPDATLATLKIQPSEPRDSAVYFCASGSSNKIALGNTGELFFGEGSRLTVL.